This record covers a single T cell receptor (beta chain). The sample comes from a study of Graves' ophthalmopathy and Graves' hyperthyroidism. Study-wide background: The study drew peripheral blood at initial diagnosis, before any treatment.

With a duration under 3 months, ophthalmopathy in the donors showed moderate-to-severe activity, CAS ≥3 and NOSPECS ≥4. PBMCs were density-gradient isolated from roughly 9.6 ml fresh blood. Amplified TCR beta CDR3 regions were obtained using RNA transcripts as template. The first round was an RT-PCR with HTBI primers, and the second round was a multiplex PCR. TCRdb called the multiplex PCR reads again in MiXCR, with one record for every CDR3 protein. Of 360,000 or so distinct CDR3 sequences listed, about 16% are singletons. CDR3 size: 14 residues. The V gene lost 5 bases and the J gene lost 4 bases, with 15 bases spanning the gap. Germline V gene sequence: CDR1 MNHEY, CDR2 SVGEGT.

The rearrangement links TRBV6-2 or TRBV6-3 to TRBJ2-7; possible D gene TRBD2, 5 bases. The source of this sequence is a woman aged 18-29 years with Graves' ophthalmopathy. The specimen was peripheral blood. The chain's CDR3 is CASSQTGMRYEQYF. CDR3 bases: TGTGCCAGCAGTCAGACCGGGATGAGATACGAGCAGTACTTC.